The entry below gives a single TCR beta chain sequence along with its context. The time point here: peripheral blood 6 weeks after treatment start. The sample is drawn from a study of PD-L1 blockade in urothelial cancer. V lost 1 base, J lost 0 bases, and 24 bases lay in between. Germline V lookup: CDR1 KGHSH, CDR2 LQKENI. The CDR3 is made up of 20 amino acids. Profiled with immunoSEQ multiplex PCR; TCRdb holds only in-frame clones, not every one. The table has about 23,000 clones, under 95% seen once. Sequencing was performed on PBMCs, taken around atezolizumab (anti-PD-L1) treatment. The TCR comes from a woman in her fifties or sixties with urothelial cancer. This sequence joins TRBV18 and TRBJ2-5; the D gene is possibly TRBD2 (6 bases). The DNA for the CDR3 is TGTGCCAGCTCACCACGCCGGGGAGGAGTAGCGTCGTCAGACCAAGAGACCCAGTACTTC. This encodes CASSPRRGGVASSDQETQYF.